Listed here are 15 T cell receptor beta chains from one sample, sequenced in a study of T cells in Graves' hyperthyroidism and ophthalmopathy. What was amplified from RNA transcripts were TCR beta CDR3 regions. Initially, a first-round RT-PCR of the TCR CDR3 employed the HTBI primer set. MiXCR, run by TCRdb on the multiplex PCR reads, gives a single entry per CDR3 protein. The sample records 500,000 to 550,000 distinct CDR3 sequences, around 21% being singletons. The sample taken for sequencing was blood. These receptor sequences come from a man aged 18-30 years with Graves' hyperthyroidism.

The chain couples TRBV30 to TRBJ2-5; D not certain. The germline V and J ends were trimmed by 3 bases and 2 bases, with 7 bases remaining between them. Germline-derived CDR1 and CDR2 are GTSNPN and SVGIG (reference sequence). CDR3 length: 12 residues. The CDR3 DNA is TGTGCCTGGAGGTTTAATCAAGAGACCCAGTACTTC. This encodes CAWRFNQETQYF.

The chain combines TRBV7-2 with TRBJ1-2; maybe TRBD1 (6 bases). In germline, CDR1 is SGHTA, CDR2 FQGNSA. V lost 3 bases, J lost 0 bases, and 8 bases lay in between. CDR3 length: 14 residues. Here the CDR3 DNA reads TGTGCCAGCAGCTTTGACAGGACTAACTATGGCTACACCTTC. This sequence encodes CASSFDRTNYGYTF. Full variable domain (outside the CDR3, taken from reference TRBV7-2 and TRBJ1-2): GAGVSQSPSNKVTEKGKDVELRCDPISGHTALYWYRQSLGQGLEFLIYFQGNSAPDKSGLPSDRFSAERTGGSVSTLTIQRTQQEDSAVYLCASSFDRTNYGYTFGSGTRLTVV.

V and J are TRBV14 and TRBJ2-7; perhaps TRBD1 as D (6 bases). The CDR3 loop spans 16 amino acids. Looked up from germline, CDR1 is SGHDN and CDR2 is FVKESK. The V end was cut by 1 base, the J end by 6 bases, with 19 bases between. The CDR3 nucleotides read TGTGCCAGCAGCCAAGTTCCGACAGGTGCCTCGGGCGAGCAGTACTTC. It yields the protein CASSQVPTGASGEQYF.

This clonotype was recorded many times. The V and J genes are TRBV20-1 and TRBJ2-5; 7 nucleotides align to TRBD2. V shed 5 bases and J 7 bases; nucleotides not matched to a gene: 10. From germline, CDR1 is DFQATT and CDR2 SNEGSKA (reference sequence). The CDR3 has 13 residues. The CDR3 is CSAAAGSDGTQYF. CDR3 bases: TGCAGTGCTGCAGCGGGATCAGACGGGACCCAGTACTTC.

This clonotype was picked up many times. The gene calls are TRBV6-2 or TRBV6-3 and TRBJ1-5; 7 bases match TRBD1. Germline CDR1 reads MNHEY; CDR2 reads SVGEGT. Trimming cost V 1 base and J 15 bases; bases outside gene matches: 3. CDR3 size: 11 residues. This CDR3 is CASSYFGTVHF. In DNA form, the CDR3 reads TGTGCCAGCAGTTACTTTGGGACAGTGCATTTT.

This clonotype was counted a few times. The chain couples TRBV6-1 to TRBJ1-2; D unclear. Germline assignment: CDR1 MNHNS and CDR2 SASEGT. The V end lost 2 bases, the J end lost 1 base, and 11 bases lay between the germline ends. The CDR3 covers 15 residues. The CDR3 region has the DNA TGTGCCAGCAGTGAAAATCCTATTTTTAACTATGGCTACACCTTC. This gives the protein CASSENPIFNYGYTF.

This sequence joins TRBV29-1 and TRBJ1-1, with D perhaps matching TRBD1 (5 bases). The V and J ends lost 4 bases and 7 bases respectively, with 16 bases between them. Germline lookup yields CDR1 SQVTM and CDR2 ANQGSEA. The CDR3 spans 13 residues. CDR3 loop: CSVVRGLMGEAFF. CDR3 DNA sequence: TGCAGCGTTGTTAGGGGACTTATGGGTGAAGCTTTCTTT.

Worth noting for this clonotype: One base away lies a much larger clone, so this may be a sequencing read error. V gene TRBV6-4 combines with J gene TRBJ1-5; weak D call: TRBD1 (5 bases). The CDR3 runs 21 residues. Germline CDR1 and CDR2: MRHNA and SNTAGT. This CDR3 reads CASSPHPRGTEIARSNQPQRF. In nucleotides, the CDR3 is TGTGCCAGCAGTCCACACCCGCGGGGGACCGAAATCGCGAGGAGCAATCAGCCCCAGCGTTTT.

The V and J genes are TRBV6-1 and TRBJ2-7; D perhaps matches TRBD1 (5 bases). V lost 3 bases, J lost 3 bases, and 18 bases lay in between. The CDR3 spans 16 residues. Germline V CDR1 and CDR2: MNHNS, SASEGT. Here the CDR3 reads CASSDEIQVLYYEQYF. The CDR3 bases are TGTGCCAGCAGTGACGAAATACAGGTATTGTACTACGAGCAGTACTTC.

The chain couples TRBV6-2 or TRBV6-3 to TRBJ2-2, with a weak D call TRBD1 (6 bases). From germline, CDR1 is MNHEY and CDR2 SVGEGT. The germline V and J ends were trimmed by 6 bases and 2 bases, with 22 bases remaining between them. The CDR3 contains 18 residues. The CDR3 sequence is CASSPRKVAGVNTGELFF. Here the CDR3 DNA reads TGTGCCAGCAGCCCCCGGAAGGTGGCAGGGGTCAACACCGGGGAGCTGTTTTTT.

Of note for this clonotype: A much larger clone sits a single nucleotide away, making a read error possible. The chain uses TRBV28 and TRBJ1-1; TRBD1 matches 8 bases. The germline V gene encodes CDR1 MDHEN and CDR2 SYDVKM. This CDR3 region has 13 residues. The CDR3 coding sequence is TGTGCCGGCAGTTTCAGGGGGCACGGTGAAGCTTTCTTT. Translation gives CAGSFRGHGEAFF.

V is TRBV11-2 and J is TRBJ2-7; D unresolved. The V and J ends lost 5 bases and 3 bases respectively, with 11 bases between them. The germline CDR1 and CDR2 sequences are SGHAT and FQNNGV. The CDR3 is 13 residues long. The DNA for the CDR3 is TGTGCCAGCAGCGGGATACTGGTCTACGAGCAGTACTTC. Translated, it gives CASSGILVYEQYF.

This chain links TRBV6-1 with TRBJ2-7; 9 bases line up with TRBD1. This CDR3 region has 16 residues. The V gene end was trimmed by 5 bases and the J gene end by 12 bases; junction bases not matched to a gene: 20. Germline V lookup: CDR1 MNHNS, CDR2 SASEGT. This CDR3 is CASSRIGGTGSGFTYF. In nucleotides, the CDR3 is TGTGCCAGCAGTCGAATAGGGGGGACAGGGTCGGGGTTTACGTACTTC.

V usage is TRBV19 and J usage is TRBJ2-7; D may correspond to TRBD1 or TRBD2 (5 bases each). Germline lookup yields CDR1 LNHDA and CDR2 SQIVND (reference sequence). The CDR3 contains 13 residues. Deletions cut 1 base from V and 6 bases from J, with 10 bases between. CDR3 bases: TGTGCCAGTAGTATAGGGGAAGGGACCGAGCAGTACTTC. This gives the protein CASSIGEGTEQYF.

To note about this clonotype: Mismatch with germline at one junction end may stem from a read error. This chain joins TRBV3-1 and TRBJ2-5; D uncertain. There are 15 residues in the CDR3. Germline CDR1 LGHDT, CDR2 YNNKEL (reference sequence). CDR3 in DNA: TGTGCCAGCATCCAACCCCTACCCTACCAAGAGACCCAGTACTTC. Amino acids: CASIQPLPYQETQYF.